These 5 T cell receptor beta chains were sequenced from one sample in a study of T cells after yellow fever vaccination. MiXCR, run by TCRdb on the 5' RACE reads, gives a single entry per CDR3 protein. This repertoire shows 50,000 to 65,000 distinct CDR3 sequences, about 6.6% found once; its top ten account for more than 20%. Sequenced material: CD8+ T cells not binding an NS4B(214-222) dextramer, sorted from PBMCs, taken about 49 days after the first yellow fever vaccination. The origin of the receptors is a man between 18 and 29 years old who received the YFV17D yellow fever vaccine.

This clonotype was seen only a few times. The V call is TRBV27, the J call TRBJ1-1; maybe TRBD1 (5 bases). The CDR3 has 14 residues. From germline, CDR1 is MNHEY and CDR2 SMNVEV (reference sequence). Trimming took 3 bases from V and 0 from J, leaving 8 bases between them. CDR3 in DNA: TGTGCCAGCAGTTTGGGGGAACTGAACACTGAAGCTTTCTTT. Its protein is CASSLGELNTEAFF.

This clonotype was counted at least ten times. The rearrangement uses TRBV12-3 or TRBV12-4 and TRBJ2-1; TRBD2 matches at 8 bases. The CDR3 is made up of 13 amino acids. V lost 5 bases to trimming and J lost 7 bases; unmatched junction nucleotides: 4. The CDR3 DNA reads TGTGCCAGCAGTCGGGGACTAGGGAATGAGCAGTTCTTC. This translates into CASSRGLGNEQFF.

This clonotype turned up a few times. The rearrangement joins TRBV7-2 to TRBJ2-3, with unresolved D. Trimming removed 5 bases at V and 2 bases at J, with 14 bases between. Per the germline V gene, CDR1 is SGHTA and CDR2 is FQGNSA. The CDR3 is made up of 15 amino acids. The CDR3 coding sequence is TGTGCCAGCAGCCTCCCCGTCTCTCCCACAGATACGCAGTATTTT. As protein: CASSLPVSPTDTQYF.

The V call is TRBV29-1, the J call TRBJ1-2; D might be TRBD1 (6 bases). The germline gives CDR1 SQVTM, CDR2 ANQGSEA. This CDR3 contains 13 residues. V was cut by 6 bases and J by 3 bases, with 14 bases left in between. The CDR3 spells CSVGGRGYYGYTF. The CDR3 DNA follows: TGCAGCGTCGGGGGCAGGGGATACTATGGCTACACCTTC. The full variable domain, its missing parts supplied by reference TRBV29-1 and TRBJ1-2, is SAVISQKPSRDICQRGTSLTIQCQVDSQVTMMFWYRQQPGQSLTLIATANQGSEATYESGFVIDKFPISRPNLTFSTLTVSNMSPEDSSIYLCSVGGRGYYGYTFGSGTRLTVV.

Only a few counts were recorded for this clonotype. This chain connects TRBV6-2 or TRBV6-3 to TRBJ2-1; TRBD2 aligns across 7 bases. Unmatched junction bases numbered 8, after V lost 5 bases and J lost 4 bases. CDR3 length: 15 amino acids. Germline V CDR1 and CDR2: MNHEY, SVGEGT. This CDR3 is CASSPTSHIYNEQFF. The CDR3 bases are TGTGCCAGCAGTCCGACTAGCCATATATACAATGAGCAGTTCTTC.